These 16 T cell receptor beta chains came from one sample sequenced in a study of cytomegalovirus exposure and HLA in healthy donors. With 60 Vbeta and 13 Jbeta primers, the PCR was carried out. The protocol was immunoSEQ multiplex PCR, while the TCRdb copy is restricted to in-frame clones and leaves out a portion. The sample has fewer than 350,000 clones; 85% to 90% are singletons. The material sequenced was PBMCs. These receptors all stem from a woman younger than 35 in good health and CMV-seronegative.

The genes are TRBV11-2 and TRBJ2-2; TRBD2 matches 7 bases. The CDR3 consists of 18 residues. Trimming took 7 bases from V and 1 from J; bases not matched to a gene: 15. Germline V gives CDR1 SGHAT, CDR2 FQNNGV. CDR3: CASTPPWGAGKNTGELFF. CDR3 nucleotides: TGTGCCAGCACCCCCCCTTGGGGAGCGGGGAAGAACACCGGGGAGCTGTTTTTT. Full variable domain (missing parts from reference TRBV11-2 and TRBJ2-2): EAGVAQSPRYKIIEKRQSVAFWCNPISGHATLYWYQQILGQGPKLLIQFQNNGVVDDSQLPKDRFSAERLKGVDSTLKIQPAKLEDSAVYLCASTPPWGAGKNTGELFFGEGSRLTVL.

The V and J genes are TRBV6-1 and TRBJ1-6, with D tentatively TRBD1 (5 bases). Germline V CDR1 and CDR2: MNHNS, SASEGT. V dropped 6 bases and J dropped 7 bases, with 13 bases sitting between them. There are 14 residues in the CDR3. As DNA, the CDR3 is TGTGCCAGCAGCCCCAGGGAAGGCAATTCACCCCTCCACTTT. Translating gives CASSPREGNSPLHF.

The CDR3 DNA reads as TGTGCCAGTACCCCGAGGGTTAGCGGGGGGAGAGACAATGAGCAGTTCTTC. Amino acid sequence: CASTPRVSGGRDNEQFF. The genes are TRBV19 and TRBJ2-1; 10 bases are shared with TRBD2. Germline V gene sequence: CDR1 LNHDA, CDR2 SQIVND (reference sequence). With 7 bases clipped from V and 5 bases from J, the junction kept 14 bases outside the gene matches. The CDR3 sequence is 17 residues long.

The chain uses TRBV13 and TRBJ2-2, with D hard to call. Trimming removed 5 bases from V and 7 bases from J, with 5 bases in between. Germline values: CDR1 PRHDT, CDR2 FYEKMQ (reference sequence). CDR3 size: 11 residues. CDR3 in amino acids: CASSPGGELFF. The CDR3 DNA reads TGTGCCAGCAGCCCGGGCGGGGAGCTGTTTTTT.

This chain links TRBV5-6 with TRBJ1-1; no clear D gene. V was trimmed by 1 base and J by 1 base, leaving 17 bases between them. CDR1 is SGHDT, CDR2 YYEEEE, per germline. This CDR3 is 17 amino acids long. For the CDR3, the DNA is TGTGCCAGCAGCTTGAGCATCGTTCCGATTAAGAACACTGAAGCTTTCTTT. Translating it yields CASSLSIVPIKNTEAFF.

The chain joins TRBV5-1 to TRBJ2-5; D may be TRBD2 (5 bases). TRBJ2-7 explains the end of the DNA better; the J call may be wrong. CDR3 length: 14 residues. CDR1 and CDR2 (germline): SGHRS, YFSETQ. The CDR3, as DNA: TGCGCCAGCAGCCTCTTAAGGGAGAACTACGAGCAGTACTTC. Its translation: CASSLLRENYEQYF.

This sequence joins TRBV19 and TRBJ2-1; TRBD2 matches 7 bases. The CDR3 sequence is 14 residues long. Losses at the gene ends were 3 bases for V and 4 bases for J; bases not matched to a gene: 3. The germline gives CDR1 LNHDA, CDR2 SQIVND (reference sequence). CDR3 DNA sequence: TGTGCCAGTAGTATTTTTAGCGGGTACAATGAGCAGTTCTTC. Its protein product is CASSIFSGYNEQFF. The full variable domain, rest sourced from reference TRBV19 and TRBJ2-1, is DGGITQSPKYLFRKEGQNVTLSCEQNLNHDAMYWYRQDPGQGLRLIYYSQIVNDFQKGDIAEGYSVSREKKESFPLTVTSAQKNPTAFYLCASSIFSGYNEQFFGPGTRLTVL.

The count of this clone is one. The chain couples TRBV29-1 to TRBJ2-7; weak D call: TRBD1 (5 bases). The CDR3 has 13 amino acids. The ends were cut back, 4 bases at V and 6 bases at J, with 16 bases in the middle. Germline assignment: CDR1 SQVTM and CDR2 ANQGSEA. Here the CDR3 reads CSVAGSVTAEQYF. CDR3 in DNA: TGCAGCGTTGCGGGTTCCGTGACAGCCGAGCAGTACTTC.

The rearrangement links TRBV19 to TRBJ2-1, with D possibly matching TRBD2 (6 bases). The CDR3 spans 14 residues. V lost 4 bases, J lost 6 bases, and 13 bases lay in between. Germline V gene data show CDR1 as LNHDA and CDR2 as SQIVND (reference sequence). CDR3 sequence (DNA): TGTGCCAGTAGTAGTGGGACTGAGGGCAATGAGCAGTTCTTC. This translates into CASSSGTEGNEQFF.

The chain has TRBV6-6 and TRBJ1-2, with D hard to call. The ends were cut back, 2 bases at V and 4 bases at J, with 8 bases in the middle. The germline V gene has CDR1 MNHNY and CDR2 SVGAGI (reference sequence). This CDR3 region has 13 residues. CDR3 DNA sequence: TGTGCCAGCAGTTACGTCGCTACCTATGGCTACACCTTC. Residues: CASSYVATYGYTF.

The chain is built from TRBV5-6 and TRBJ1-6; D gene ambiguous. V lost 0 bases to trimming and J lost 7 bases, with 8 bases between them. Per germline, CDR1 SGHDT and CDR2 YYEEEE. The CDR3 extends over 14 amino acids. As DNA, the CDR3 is TGTGCCAGCAGCTTGGGACACCCCAATTCACCCCTCCACTTT. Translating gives CASSLGHPNSPLHF.

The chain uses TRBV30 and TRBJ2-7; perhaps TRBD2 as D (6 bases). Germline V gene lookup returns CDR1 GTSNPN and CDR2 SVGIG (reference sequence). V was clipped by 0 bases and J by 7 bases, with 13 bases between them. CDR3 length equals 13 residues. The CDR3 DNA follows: TGTGCCTGGAGTGTAAGCGGGCCGGGGGAGCAGTACTTC. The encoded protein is CAWSVSGPGEQYF.

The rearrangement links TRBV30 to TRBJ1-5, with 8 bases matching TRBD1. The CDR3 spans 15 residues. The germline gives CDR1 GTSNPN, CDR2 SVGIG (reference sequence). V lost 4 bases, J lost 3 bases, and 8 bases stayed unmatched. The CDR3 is CAWNPGQGPNQPQHF. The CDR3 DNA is TGTGCCTGGAACCCAGGACAGGGCCCCAATCAGCCCCAGCATTTT.

CDR3 sequence: CASSFGSGGTTDTQYF. Here the CDR3 DNA reads TGTGCCAGCAGCTTTGGGAGCGGGGGGACCACAGATACGCAGTATTTT. The rearrangement joins TRBV13 to TRBJ2-3; TRBD2 agrees at 9 bases. After removal of 3 bases from V and 2 bases from J, the junction contained 6 bases not matched to a gene. Germline loops: CDR1 PRHDT, CDR2 FYEKMQ (reference sequence). This CDR3 region has 16 residues.

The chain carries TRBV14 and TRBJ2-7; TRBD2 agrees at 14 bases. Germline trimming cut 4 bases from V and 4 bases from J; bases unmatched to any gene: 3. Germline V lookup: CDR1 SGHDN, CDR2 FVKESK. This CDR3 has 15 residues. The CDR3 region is CASSLGLAGGYEQYF. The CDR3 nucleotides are TGTGCCAGCAGCCTCGGACTAGCGGGGGGTTACGAGCAGTACTTC.

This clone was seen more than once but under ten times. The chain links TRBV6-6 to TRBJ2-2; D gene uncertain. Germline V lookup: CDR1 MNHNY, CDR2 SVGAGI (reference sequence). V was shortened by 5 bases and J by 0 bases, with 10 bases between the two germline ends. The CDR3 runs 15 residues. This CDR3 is CASSPVSANTGELFF. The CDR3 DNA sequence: TGTGCCAGCAGTCCAGTATCCGCGAACACCGGGGAGCTGTTTTTT.